The 23 T cell receptor beta chains given below trace back to one sample, sequenced in a study of early T cells in non-severe SARS-CoV-2 infection (dated by TCRdb to about 2021). Libraries came from 5' RACE. The sequencing machine was a NextSeq 500. TCRdb ran its own pipeline on the public reads, namely fastp trimming at Q25 and MiXCR clone calling, and kept in-frame beta chains. Identical CDR3 proteins give one entry, which carries the most common genes and DNA. The sample yields 50,000 to 60,000 distinct CDR3 sequences; 10% were counted once. Clones ranked in the top ten supply 4.5% of the sample. The sequencing sample was made of whole blood. The receptors come from an adult who was a healthcare worker with PCR-confirmed SARS-CoV-2 infection or an uninfected control (not recorded which).

This clonotype was seen only a few times. The chain is built from TRBV12-3 or TRBV12-4 and TRBJ2-7, with TRBD1 matching over 7 bases. The CDR3 extends over 14 amino acids. V shed 5 bases, J shed 7 bases, and the junction held 11 bases outside the gene matches. The CDR3: CASSTGQVFREQYF. In DNA, the CDR3 is TGTGCCAGCAGTACAGGACAGGTTTTTAGGGAGCAGTACTTC.

This chain uses TRBV30 with TRBJ2-1; D unresolved. The CDR3 consists of 13 residues. With 7 bases removed from V and 4 bases from J, the gap between germline ends came to 14 bases. Germline V gene sequence: CDR1 GTSNPN, CDR2 SVGIG (reference sequence). The CDR3 sequence is CASTYRSYNEQFF. The CDR3 DNA is TGTGCCTCTACCTACCGATCGTACAATGAGCAGTTCTTC.

This clonotype was observed many times. The rearrangement joins TRBV4-1 to TRBJ2-5; 7 bases match TRBD2. With 1 base clipped from V and 0 bases from J, the junction kept 11 bases outside the gene matches. The CDR3 has 18 residues. CDR1 is MGHRA and CDR2 is YSYEKL in the germline V gene. The CDR3 region has the DNA TGCGCCAGCAGCCAAGGGTTACTAGCGAGTGCGTACCAAGAGACCCAGTACTTC. It yields the protein CASSQGLLASAYQETQYF.

The chain couples TRBV20-1 to TRBJ2-5, with D perhaps matching TRBD1 or TRBD2 (5 bases each). Germline V gene lookup returns CDR1 DFQATT and CDR2 SNEGSKA (reference sequence). V dropped 6 bases and J dropped 7 bases, with 15 bases sitting between them. The CDR3 sequence is 12 residues long. CDR3 DNA sequence: TGCAGTGCAAACGGGGCGGCGGGGACCCAGTACTTC. Translated: CSANGAAGTQYF.

This clonotype was counted many times. The V call is TRBV24-1, the J call TRBJ2-1, with a tentative D call TRBD2 (6 bases). The CDR3 runs 12 residues. CDR1 and CDR2 (germline): KGHDR, SFDVKD. V was trimmed by 5 bases and J by 15 bases, leaving 16 bases between them. The CDR3 DNA sequence: TGTGCCACCAGTGCCGTGGCGGGACGAGCGTTCTTC. It specifies CATSAVAGRAFF.

This clonotype was detected once. Being one base from a much bigger clone, this may be a read error. V gene TRBV18 combines with J gene TRBJ2-7; a possible D gene is TRBD1 (5 bases). Germline-derived CDR1 and CDR2 are KGHSH and LQKENI. Deletions cut 6 bases from V and 6 bases from J, with 15 bases between. The CDR3 is 13 residues long. For the CDR3, the DNA is TGTGCCAGCTCGGTCGTGACAGAGTTCGAGCAGTACTTC. Its translation is CASSVVTEFEQYF. The full variable domain, with the rest looked up from reference TRBV18 and TRBJ2-7, is NAGVMQNPRHLVRRRGQEARLRCSPMKGHSHVYWYRQLPEEGLKFMVYLQKENIIDESGMPKERFSAEFPKEGPSILRIQQVVRGDSAAYFCASSVVTEFEQYFGPGTRLTVT.

This clonotype was counted many times. As DNA, the CDR3 is TGTGCCAGCAGTAGGCTCGGAGGGGCCTATGGCTACACCTTC. This sequence encodes CASSRLGGAYGYTF. V usage is TRBV12-3 or TRBV12-4 and J usage is TRBJ1-2; D is perhaps TRBD1 (5 bases). Trimming took off 5 bases at V and 4 bases at J, with 14 bases between the two ends. The CDR3 contains 14 residues.

This clonotype was seen more than once but under ten times. J is TRBJ1-2 and V is TRBV20-1; 7 bases agree with TRBD1. The junction had 6 bases not matched to a gene; V was cut back by 1 base and J by 4 bases. This CDR3 comprises 14 residues. The germline V gene has CDR1 DFQATT and CDR2 SNEGSKA (reference sequence). The CDR3 nucleotides read TGCAGTGCTAGAGGACAGGGAGGTAGCTATGGCTACACCTTC. This codes for CSARGQGGSYGYTF.

This clonotype was seen ten or more times. The chain carries TRBV5-5 and TRBJ1-5; the D is unclear. V was pared by 4 bases and J by 4 bases, with 15 bases between. CDR1 and CDR2 (germline): SGHKS, YYEKEE (reference sequence). CDR3 length: 15 residues. This CDR3 reads CASSPSGQQNQPQHF. CDR3 nucleotides: TGTGCCAGCAGCCCCTCCGGGCAGCAGAATCAGCCCCAGCATTTT.

This clonotype occurred many times. V gene TRBV5-1 combines with J gene TRBJ2-5; unclear D gene. The germline V gene has CDR1 SGHRS and CDR2 YFSETQ. The CDR3 sequence is 14 residues long. V was shortened by 0 bases and J by 1 base, with 7 bases between the two germline ends. Here the CDR3 DNA reads TGCGCCAGCAGCTTGGGGGCAGGCCAAGAGACCCAGTACTTC. This encodes CASSLGAGQETQYF.

V is TRBV20-1 and J is TRBJ2-3; D may be TRBD1 (5 bases). In germline, CDR1 is DFQATT, CDR2 SNEGSKA (reference sequence). The CDR3 totals 15 residues. The V gene lost 3 bases and the J gene lost 0 bases, with 13 bases spanning the gap. DNA of the CDR3: TGCAGTGCTAGCGGTTGGGGCAGTAGCACAGATACGCAGTATTTT. It encodes CSASGWGSSTDTQYF.

There are a few counts of this clonotype. The rearrangement uses TRBV7-8 and TRBJ2-3, with 10 bases identical to TRBD2. Per germline, CDR1 SGHVS and CDR2 FQNEAQ. CDR3 size: 15 residues. V shed 3 bases and J 5 bases; nucleotides not matched to a gene: 5. The CDR3 DNA is TGTGCCAGCAGCTTCCTAGCGGGAGTTATAGATACGCAGTATTTT. Translating gives CASSFLAGVIDTQYF.

As concerns this clonotype: The junction departs from germline at one end; a sequencing error may be responsible. V is TRBV12-3 or TRBV12-4 and J is TRBJ2-1, with 12 bases lining up with TRBD2. The CDR3 sequence is 15 residues long. The CDR3 reads CASRLAGGSYKEQFF. The CDR3 region has the DNA TGTGCCAGCAGACTAGCGGGGGGCTCCTACAAAGAGCAGTTCTTC.

This clonotype was observed a handful of times. The chain recombines TRBV7-9 with TRBJ2-6; D perhaps matches TRBD1 (6 bases). Germline-derived CDR1 and CDR2 are SEHNR and FQNEAQ (reference sequence). With 5 bases removed from V and 0 bases from J, the gap between germline ends came to 14 bases. The length of the CDR3 is 17 residues. In DNA form, the CDR3 reads TGTGCCAGCAGCCCTCCGGGACATAACTCTGGGGCCAACGTCCTGACTTTC. Residues: CASSPPGHNSGANVLTF. The full variable domain, rest sourced from reference TRBV7-9 and TRBJ2-6, is DTGVSQNPRHKITKRGQNVTFRCDPISEHNRLYWYRQTLGQGPEFLTYFQNEAQLEKSRLLSDRFSAERPKGSFSTLEIQRTEQGDSAMYLCASSPPGHNSGANVLTFGAGSRLTVL.

This clonotype was found a few times. The chain links TRBV29-1 to TRBJ1-2; D gene unclear. Germline V gene lookup returns CDR1 SQVTM and CDR2 ANQGSEA. V shed 6 bases and J shed 3 bases, with 11 bases lying between them. This CDR3 has 12 amino acids. DNA of the CDR3: TGCAGCGTCGGCAGCCCCGACTATGGCTACACCTTC. Translation: CSVGSPDYGYTF. The entire variable domain, with the rest obtained from reference TRBV29-1 and TRBJ1-2, is as follows: SAVISQKPSRDICQRGTSLTIQCQVDSQVTMMFWYRQQPGQSLTLIATANQGSEATYESGFVIDKFPISRPNLTFSTLTVSNMSPEDSSIYLCSVGSPDYGYTFGSGTRLTVV.

There are many counts of this clonotype. The chain uses TRBV12-5 and TRBJ1-1; tentative D call: TRBD1 (6 bases). The germline V gene has CDR1 LGHNT and CDR2 FRNRAP. The CDR3 sequence is 11 residues long. The germline V and J ends were trimmed by 9 bases and 3 bases, with 8 bases remaining between them. The CDR3 reads CASKGDTEAFF. Here the CDR3 DNA reads TGTGCTAGCAAGGGGGACACTGAAGCTTTCTTT.

This clonotype has a count of ten or more. This chain uses TRBV11-2 with TRBJ2-3; a possible D gene is TRBD1 (6 bases). Trimming pared 0 bases from V and 2 bases from J, leaving 9 bases between. The CDR3 extends over 15 amino acids. Germline loops: CDR1 SGHAT, CDR2 FQNNGV. The chain's CDR3 is CASSLDRGNTDTQYF. The CDR3 DNA sequence: TGTGCCAGCAGCTTAGATAGGGGGAACACAGATACGCAGTATTTT.

At least ten counts were recorded for this clonotype. J is TRBJ1-1 and V is TRBV20-1; D uncertain. This CDR3 has 13 residues. The V gene lost 3 bases and the J gene lost 2 bases, with 10 bases spanning the gap. Germline CDR1 reads DFQATT; CDR2 reads SNEGSKA (reference sequence). Written as DNA, the CDR3 is TGCAGTGCTAGTTCCCAGTTAAACACTGAAGCTTTCTTT. Its protein is CSASSQLNTEAFF.

This clonotype was observed a few times. The chain employs TRBV7-9 and TRBJ2-3; D might be TRBD2 (5 bases). CDR3 length: 16 amino acids. Trimming left V 0 bases short and J 0 bases short, with 10 bases between. Germline assignment: CDR1 SEHNR and CDR2 FQNEAQ (reference sequence). The DNA of the CDR3 is TGTGCCAGCAGCTTAGCGTTGGAGGTTAGCACAGATACGCAGTATTTT. Translating gives CASSLALEVSTDTQYF.

This clonotype has at least ten counts. The chain combines TRBV18 with TRBJ2-1; possible D gene TRBD2, 6 bases. Trimming removed 2 bases from V and 8 bases from J, with 16 bases in between. The CDR3 totals 15 residues. Germline CDR1 is KGHSH and CDR2 is LQKENI. CDR3 region: CASSPRRVVQDEQFF. The DNA for the CDR3 is TGTGCCAGCTCACCAAGGAGGGTAGTTCAGGATGAGCAGTTCTTC. Full variable domain (rest looked up from reference TRBV18 and TRBJ2-1): NAGVMQNPRHLVRRRGQEARLRCSPMKGHSHVYWYRQLPEEGLKFMVYLQKENIIDESGMPKERFSAEFPKEGPSILRIQQVVRGDSAAYFCASSPRRVVQDEQFFGPGTRLTVL.

V is TRBV20-1 and J is TRBJ2-3; D is possibly TRBD2 (6 bases). Trimming took off 7 bases at V and 1 base at J, with 15 bases between the two ends. The germline gives CDR1 DFQATT, CDR2 SNEGSKA (reference sequence). This CDR3 comprises 14 residues. The DNA for the CDR3 is TGCAGTGTGGAGGGGATGGGGGGCACAGATACGCAGTATTTT. Translated, it gives CSVEGMGGTDTQYF.

The V and J genes are TRBV2 and TRBJ2-7; tentatively, D is TRBD2 (5 bases). The CDR3 contains 13 residues. Trimming removed 2 bases at V and 2 bases at J, with 7 bases between. Germline V gives CDR1 SNHLY, CDR2 FYNNEI. CDR3 bases: TGTGCCAGCAGTGAACACGGGACCTACGAGCAGTACTTC. Translation gives CASSEHGTYEQYF.

The rearrangement links TRBV20-1 to TRBJ2-1, with a possible D match to TRBD1 (5 bases). CDR3 length: 17 residues. Germline V lookup: CDR1 DFQATT, CDR2 SNEGSKA (reference sequence). V was shortened by 1 base and J by 0 bases, with 16 bases between the two germline ends. The CDR3: CSARARQGSNSYNEQFF. DNA of the CDR3: TGCAGTGCTAGAGCGCGGCAGGGCAGTAACTCCTACAATGAGCAGTTCTTC.